This is a list of T cell receptor beta chains from one sample in a study of control samples from healthy donors and cancer patients. Produced via immunoSEQ multiplex PCR; TCRdb's table is partial and in-frame only. Here the sample spans around 170,000 clones, 90% to 95% being singletons. The material sequenced was blood. These receptors all stem from a man younger than 45 in good health. The CDR3 runs from the conserved cysteine through the conserved F or W. A D gene is named only where the DNA matches it firmly. Size tells how often a clone was seen (once, few, many) or the class of an expanded clone, and some rows leave it out.

size: -; V: TRBV27; J: TRBJ2-3; D: -; CDR3: CASSLAGSTDTQYF; DNA: TGTGCCAGCAGTTTAGCGGGGTCCACAGATACGCAGTATTTT
size: -; V: TRBV27; J: TRBJ1-5; D: -; CDR3: CASSPIMGGNQPQHF; DNA: TGTGCCAGCAGTCCAATCATGGGTGGTAATCAGCCCCAGCATTTT
size: -; V: TRBV6-2/TRBV6-3; J: TRBJ2-3; D: -; CDR3: CASSGRVSTTDTQYF; DNA: TGTGCCAGCAGTGGAAGGGTATCCACCACAGATACGCAGTATTTT
size: few; V: TRBV21-1; J: TRBJ2-7; D: -; CDR3: CASNNYEQYF; DNA: TGTGCCAGCAACAACTACGAGCAGTACTTC
size: once; V: TRBV30; J: TRBJ2-7; D: -; CDR3: CAWSVGFTYEQYF; DNA: TGTGCCTGGAGTGTCGGGTTTACCTACGAGCAGTACTTC
size: -; V: TRBV9; J: TRBJ1-5; D: -; CDR3: CASSATGGADQPQHF; DNA: TGTGCCAGCAGCGCGACGGGGGGGGCCGATCAGCCCCAGCATTTT
size: -; V: TRBV7-2; J: TRBJ1-5; D: -; CDR3: CASSPGSLSNQPQHF; DNA: TGTGCCAGCAGCCCGGGGTCCCTTAGCAATCAGCCCCAGCATTTT
size: -; V: TRBV27; J: TRBJ2-2; D: -; CDR3: CASSLVMTTGELFF; DNA: TGTGCCAGCAGTCTTGTCATGACCACCGGGGAGCTGTTTTTT
size: -; V: TRBV6-5; J: TRBJ2-5; D: TRBD1; CDR3: CASRRQGGETQYF; DNA: TGTGCCAGCAGACGACAGGGCGGGGAGACCCAGTACTTC
size: few; V: TRBV19; J: TRBJ2-2; D: TRBD2; CDR3: CASSTPAGGGNTGELFF; DNA: TGTGCCAGTAGTACCCCAGCCGGGGGGGGGAACACCGGGGAGCTGTTTTTT